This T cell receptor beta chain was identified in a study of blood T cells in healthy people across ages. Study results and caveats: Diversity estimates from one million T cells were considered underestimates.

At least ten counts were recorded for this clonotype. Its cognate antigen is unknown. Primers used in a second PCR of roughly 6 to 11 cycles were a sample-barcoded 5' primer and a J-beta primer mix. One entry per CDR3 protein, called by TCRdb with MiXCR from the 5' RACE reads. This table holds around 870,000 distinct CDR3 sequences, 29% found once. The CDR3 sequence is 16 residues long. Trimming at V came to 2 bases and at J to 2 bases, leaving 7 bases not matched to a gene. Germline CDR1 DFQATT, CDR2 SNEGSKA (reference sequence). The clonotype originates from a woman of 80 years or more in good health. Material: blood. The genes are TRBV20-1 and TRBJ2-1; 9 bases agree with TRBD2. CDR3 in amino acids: CSARTFSGGAYNEQFF. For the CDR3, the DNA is TGCAGTGCTAGAACTTTTAGCGGGGGAGCCTACAATGAGCAGTTCTTC.